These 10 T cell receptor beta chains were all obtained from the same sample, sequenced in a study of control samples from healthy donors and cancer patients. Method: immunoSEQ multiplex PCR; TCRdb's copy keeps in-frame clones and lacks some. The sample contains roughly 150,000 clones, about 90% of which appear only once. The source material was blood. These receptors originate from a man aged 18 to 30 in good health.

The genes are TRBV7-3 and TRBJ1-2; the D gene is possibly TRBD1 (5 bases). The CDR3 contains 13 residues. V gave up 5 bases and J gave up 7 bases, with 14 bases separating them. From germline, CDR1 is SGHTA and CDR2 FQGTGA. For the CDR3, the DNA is TGTGCCAGCAGCATGGACGGCGGGGGTGGCTACACCTTC. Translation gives CASSMDGGGGYTF.

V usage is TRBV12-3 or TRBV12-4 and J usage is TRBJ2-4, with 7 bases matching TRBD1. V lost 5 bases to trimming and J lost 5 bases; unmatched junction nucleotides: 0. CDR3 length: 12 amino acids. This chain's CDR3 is CASSQGENIQYF. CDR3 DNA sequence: TGTGCCAGCAGTCAGGGGGAAAACATTCAGTACTTC.

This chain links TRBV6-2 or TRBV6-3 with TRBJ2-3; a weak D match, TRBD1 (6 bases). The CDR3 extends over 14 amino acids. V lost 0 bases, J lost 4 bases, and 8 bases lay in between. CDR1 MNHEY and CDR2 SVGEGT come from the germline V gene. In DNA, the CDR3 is TGTGCCAGCAGTTACTCGACAGGCCCAGATACGCAGTATTTT. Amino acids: CASSYSTGPDTQYF.

In DNA, the CDR3 is TGTGCCAGTAGTATTGGGGCTCATTTCAATCAGCCCCAGCATTTT. As protein: CASSIGAHFNQPQHF. J is TRBJ1-5 and V is TRBV19; tentative D call: TRBD1 (5 bases). V gave up 3 bases and J gave up 3 bases, with 12 bases separating them. CDR1 LNHDA and CDR2 SQIVND come from the germline V gene (reference sequence). CDR3 length equals 15 residues. Looking up the rest from reference TRBV19 and TRBJ1-5 gives the full variable domain: DGGITQSPKYLFRKEGQNVTLSCEQNLNHDAMYWYRQDPGQGLRLIYYSQIVNDFQKGDIAEGYSVSREKKESFPLTVTSAQKNPTAFYLCASSIGAHFNQPQHFGDGTRLSIL.

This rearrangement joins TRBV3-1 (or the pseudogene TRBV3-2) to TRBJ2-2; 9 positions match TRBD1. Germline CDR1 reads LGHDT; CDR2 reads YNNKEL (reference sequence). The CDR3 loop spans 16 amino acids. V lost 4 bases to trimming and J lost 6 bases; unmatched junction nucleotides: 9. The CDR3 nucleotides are TGTGCCAGCAGCCTAGATCTACAGGGGGCTGCCGGGGAGCTGTTTTTT. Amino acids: CASSLDLQGAAGELFF.

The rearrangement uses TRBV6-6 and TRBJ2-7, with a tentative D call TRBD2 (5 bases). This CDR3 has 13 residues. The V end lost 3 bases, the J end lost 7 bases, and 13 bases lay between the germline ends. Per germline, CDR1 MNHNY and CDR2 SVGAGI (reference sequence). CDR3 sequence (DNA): TGTGCCAGCAGTTATCCCCAGGAGGTAGAGCAGTACTTC. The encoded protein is CASSYPQEVEQYF.

The CDR3 DNA follows: TGTGCCAGCAGCCCCTTCGGGGGGGACAGTCTTAATGAAAAACTGTTTTTT. It encodes CASSPFGGDSLNEKLFF. This rearrangement joins TRBV28 to TRBJ1-4; 7 bases agree with TRBD1. The germline V gene encodes CDR1 MDHEN and CDR2 SYDVKM. The CDR3 sequence is 17 residues long. V dropped 6 bases and J dropped 4; count of bases not matched to a gene: 14.

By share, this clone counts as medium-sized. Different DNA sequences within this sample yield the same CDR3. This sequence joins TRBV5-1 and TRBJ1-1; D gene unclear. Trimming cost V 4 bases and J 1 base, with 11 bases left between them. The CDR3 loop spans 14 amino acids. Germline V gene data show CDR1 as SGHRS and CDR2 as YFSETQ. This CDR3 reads CASSPRTANTEAFF. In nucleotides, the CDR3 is TGCGCCAGCAGCCCAAGGACCGCGAACACTGAAGCTTTCTTT.

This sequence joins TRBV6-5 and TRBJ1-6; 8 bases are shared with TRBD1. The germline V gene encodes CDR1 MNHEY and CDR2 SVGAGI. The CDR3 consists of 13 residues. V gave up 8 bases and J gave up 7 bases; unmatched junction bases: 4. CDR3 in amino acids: CASLQGANSPLHF. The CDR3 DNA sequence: TGTGCCAGCCTCCAGGGGGCGAATTCACCCCTCCACTTT.

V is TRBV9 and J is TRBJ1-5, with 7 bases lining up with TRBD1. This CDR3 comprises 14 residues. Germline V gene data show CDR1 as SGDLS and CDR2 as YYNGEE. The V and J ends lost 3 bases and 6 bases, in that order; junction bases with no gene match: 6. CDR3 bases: TGTGCCAGCAGCGGTACAGGGGAGAGTCAGCCCCAGCATTTT. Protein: CASSGTGESQPQHF.